Each of the 5 T cell receptor beta chains below was sequenced from the same sample in a study of cytomegalovirus exposure and HLA in healthy donors. PCR employed 60 Vbeta and 13 Jbeta primers. Profiling relied on immunoSEQ multiplex PCR, and the TCRdb table lists in-frame clones only, not all of them. The table includes some 170,000 clones, about 79% detected once. Sequences were obtained from PBMCs. Source of these receptors: a man between 40 and 49 years old in good health and CMV-seropositive.

This clone was recorded only once. V usage is TRBV11-3 and J usage is TRBJ2-3, with TRBD1 as a possible D gene (5 bases). Trimming took off 1 base at V and 6 bases at J, with 11 bases between the two ends. Germline CDR1 is SGHNT and CDR2 is YENEEA. The CDR3 has 14 residues. In DNA, the CDR3 is TGTGCCAGCAGCTTAGGACAGTACGACGATACGCAGTATTTT. Residues: CASSLGQYDDTQYF.

V gene TRBV7-9 combines with J gene TRBJ2-7; D gene ambiguous. The germline CDR1 and CDR2 sequences are SEHNR and FQNEAQ (reference sequence). This CDR3 region has 15 residues. Trimming took 7 bases from V and 0 from J, leaving 16 bases between them. The CDR3 nucleotides are TGTGCCAGCACCCCCCCCGAGACACTCTCCTACGAGCAGTACTTC. It specifies CASTPPETLSYEQYF.

Details on this clone: One junction end disagrees with the germline gene, perhaps due to a read error. Other DNA sequences of this sample code for an identical CDR3. This chain joins TRBV15 and TRBJ2-7; 7 nucleotides line up with TRBD2. Germline CDR1 LNHNV, CDR2 YYDKDF (reference sequence). This CDR3 spans 14 amino acids. CDR3 sequence: CATSRAGRINEQYF. CDR3 sequence (DNA): TGCGCCACCAGCAGAGCCGGGAGGATAAACGAGCAGTACTTC.

The chain carries TRBV30 and TRBJ2-5, with D possibly matching TRBD2 (5 bases). This CDR3 has 11 amino acids. Per the germline V gene, CDR1 is GTSNPN and CDR2 is SVGIG (reference sequence). The V end was cut by 1 base, the J end by 7 bases, with 7 bases between. For the CDR3, the DNA is TGTGCCTGGAGTGGCGGAGGGACCCAGTACTTC. This codes for CAWSGGGTQYF.

The chain couples TRBV2 to TRBJ1-5; D may be TRBD1 (5 bases). CDR3 length equals 14 residues. Per germline, CDR1 SNHLY and CDR2 FYNNEI. Trimming stripped 6 bases from V and 4 bases from J, with 13 bases between. CDR3 residues: CASSLDSANQPQHF. The DNA for the CDR3 is TGTGCCAGCAGCCTCGACAGCGCGAATCAGCCCCAGCATTTT.